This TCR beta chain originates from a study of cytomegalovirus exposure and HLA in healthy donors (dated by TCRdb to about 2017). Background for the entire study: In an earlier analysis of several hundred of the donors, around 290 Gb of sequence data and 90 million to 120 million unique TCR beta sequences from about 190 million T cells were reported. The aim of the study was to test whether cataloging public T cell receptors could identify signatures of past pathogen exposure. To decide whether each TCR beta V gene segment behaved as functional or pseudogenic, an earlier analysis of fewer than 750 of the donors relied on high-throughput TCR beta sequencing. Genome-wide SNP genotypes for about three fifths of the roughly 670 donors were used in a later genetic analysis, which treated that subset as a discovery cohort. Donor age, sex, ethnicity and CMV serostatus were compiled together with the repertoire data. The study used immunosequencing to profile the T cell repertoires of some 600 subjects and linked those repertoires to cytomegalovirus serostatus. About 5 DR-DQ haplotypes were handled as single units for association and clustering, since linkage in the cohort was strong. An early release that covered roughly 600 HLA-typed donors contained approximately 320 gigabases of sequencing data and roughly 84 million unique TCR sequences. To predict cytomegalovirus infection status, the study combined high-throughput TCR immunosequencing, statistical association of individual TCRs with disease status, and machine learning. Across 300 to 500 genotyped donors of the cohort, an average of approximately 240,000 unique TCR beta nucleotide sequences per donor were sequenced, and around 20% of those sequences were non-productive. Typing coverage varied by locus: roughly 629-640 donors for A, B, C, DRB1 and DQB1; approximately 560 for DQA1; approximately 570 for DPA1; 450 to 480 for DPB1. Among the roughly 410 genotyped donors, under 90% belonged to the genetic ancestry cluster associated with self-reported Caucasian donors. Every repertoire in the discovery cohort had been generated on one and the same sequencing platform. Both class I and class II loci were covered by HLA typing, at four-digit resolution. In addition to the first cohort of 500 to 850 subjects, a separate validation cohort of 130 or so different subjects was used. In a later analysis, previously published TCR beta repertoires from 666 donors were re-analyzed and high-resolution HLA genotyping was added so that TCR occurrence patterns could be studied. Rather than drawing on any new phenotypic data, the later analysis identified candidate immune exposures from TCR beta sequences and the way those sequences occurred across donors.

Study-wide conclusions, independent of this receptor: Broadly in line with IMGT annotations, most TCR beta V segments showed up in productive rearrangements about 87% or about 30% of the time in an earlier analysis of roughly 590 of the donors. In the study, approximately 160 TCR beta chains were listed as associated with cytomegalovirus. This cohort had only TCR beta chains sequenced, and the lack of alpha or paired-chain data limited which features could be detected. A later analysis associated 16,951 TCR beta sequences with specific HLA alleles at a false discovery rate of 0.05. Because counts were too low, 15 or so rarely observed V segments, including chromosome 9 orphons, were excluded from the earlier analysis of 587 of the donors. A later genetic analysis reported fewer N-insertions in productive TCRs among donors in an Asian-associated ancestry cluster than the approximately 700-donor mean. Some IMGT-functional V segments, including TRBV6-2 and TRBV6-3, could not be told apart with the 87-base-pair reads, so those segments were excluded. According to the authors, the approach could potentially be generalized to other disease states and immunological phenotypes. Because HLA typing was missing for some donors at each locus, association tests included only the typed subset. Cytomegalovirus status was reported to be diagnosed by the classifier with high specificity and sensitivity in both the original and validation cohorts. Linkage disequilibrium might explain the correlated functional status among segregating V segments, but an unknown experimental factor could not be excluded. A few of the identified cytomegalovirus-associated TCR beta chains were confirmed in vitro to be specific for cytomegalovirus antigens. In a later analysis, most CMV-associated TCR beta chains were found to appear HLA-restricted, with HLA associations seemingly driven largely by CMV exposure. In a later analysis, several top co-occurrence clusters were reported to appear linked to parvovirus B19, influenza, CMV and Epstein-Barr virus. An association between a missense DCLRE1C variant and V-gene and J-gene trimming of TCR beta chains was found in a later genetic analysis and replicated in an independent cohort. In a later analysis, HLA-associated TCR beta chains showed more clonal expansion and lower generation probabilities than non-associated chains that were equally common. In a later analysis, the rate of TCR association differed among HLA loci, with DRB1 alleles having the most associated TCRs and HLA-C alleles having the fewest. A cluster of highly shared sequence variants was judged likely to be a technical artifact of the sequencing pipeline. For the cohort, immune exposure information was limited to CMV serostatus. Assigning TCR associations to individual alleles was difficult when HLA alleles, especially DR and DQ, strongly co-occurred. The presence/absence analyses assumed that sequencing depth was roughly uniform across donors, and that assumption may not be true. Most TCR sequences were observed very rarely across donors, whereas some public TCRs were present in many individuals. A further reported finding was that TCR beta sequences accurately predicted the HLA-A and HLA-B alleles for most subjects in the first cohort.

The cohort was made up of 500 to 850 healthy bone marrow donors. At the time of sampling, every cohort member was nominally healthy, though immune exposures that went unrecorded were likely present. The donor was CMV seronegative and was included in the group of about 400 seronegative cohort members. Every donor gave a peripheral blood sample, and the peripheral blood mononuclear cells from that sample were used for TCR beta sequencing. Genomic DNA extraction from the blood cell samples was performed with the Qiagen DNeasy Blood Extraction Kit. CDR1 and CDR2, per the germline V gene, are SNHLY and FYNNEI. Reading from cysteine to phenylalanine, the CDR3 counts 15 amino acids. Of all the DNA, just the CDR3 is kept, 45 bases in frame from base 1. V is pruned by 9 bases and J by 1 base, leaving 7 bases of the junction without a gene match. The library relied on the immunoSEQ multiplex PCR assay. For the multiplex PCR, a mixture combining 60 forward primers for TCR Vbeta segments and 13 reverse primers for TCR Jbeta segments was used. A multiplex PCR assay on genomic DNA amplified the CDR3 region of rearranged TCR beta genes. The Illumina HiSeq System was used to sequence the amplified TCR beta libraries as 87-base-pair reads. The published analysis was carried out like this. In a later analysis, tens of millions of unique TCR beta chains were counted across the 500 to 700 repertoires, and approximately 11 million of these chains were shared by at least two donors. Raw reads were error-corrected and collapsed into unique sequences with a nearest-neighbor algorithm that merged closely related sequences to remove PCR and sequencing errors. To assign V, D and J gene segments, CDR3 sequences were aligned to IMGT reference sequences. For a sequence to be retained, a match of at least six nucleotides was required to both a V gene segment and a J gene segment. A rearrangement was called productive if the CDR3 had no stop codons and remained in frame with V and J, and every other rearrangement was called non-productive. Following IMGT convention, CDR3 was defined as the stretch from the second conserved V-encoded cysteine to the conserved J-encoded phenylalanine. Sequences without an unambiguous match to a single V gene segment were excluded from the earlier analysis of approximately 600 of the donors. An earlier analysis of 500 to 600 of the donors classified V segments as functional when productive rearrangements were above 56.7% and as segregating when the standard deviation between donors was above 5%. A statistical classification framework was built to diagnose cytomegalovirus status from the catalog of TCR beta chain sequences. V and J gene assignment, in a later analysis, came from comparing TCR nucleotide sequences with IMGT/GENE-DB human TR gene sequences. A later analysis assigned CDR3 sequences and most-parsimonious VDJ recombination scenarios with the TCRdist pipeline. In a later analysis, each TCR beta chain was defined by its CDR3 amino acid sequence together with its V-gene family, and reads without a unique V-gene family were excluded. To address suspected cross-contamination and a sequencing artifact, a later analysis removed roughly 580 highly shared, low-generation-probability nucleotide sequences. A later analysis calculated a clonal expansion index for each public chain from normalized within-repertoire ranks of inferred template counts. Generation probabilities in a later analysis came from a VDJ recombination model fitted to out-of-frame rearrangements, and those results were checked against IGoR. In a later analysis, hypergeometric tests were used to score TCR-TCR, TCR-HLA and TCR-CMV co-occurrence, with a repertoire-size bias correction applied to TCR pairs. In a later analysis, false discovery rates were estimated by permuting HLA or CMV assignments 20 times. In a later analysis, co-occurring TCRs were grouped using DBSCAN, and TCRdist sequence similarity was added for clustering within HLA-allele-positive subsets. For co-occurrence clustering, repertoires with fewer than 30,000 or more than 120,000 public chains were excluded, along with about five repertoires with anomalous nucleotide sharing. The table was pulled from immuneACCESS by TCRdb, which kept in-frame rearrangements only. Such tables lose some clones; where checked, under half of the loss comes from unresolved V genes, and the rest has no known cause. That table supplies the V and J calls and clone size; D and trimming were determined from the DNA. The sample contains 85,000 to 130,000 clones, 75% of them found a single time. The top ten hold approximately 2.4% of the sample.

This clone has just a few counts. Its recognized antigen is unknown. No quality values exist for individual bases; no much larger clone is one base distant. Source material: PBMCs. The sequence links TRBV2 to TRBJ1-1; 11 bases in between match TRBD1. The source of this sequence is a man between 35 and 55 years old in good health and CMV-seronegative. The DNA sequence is TGTGCCAGGGGGGGACAGGGGGTTAGGAACACTGAAGCTTTCTTT. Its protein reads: CARGGQGVRNTEAFF.